The T cell receptor beta chain described here comes from a study of response to subunit inactivated influenza vaccine. Germline V lookup: CDR1 SGHDT, CDR2 YYEEEE. V lost 0 bases and J lost 8, with 17 bases in between. This CDR3 comprises 16 residues. Findings and limits, study-wide: It was suggested by the authors that few new T cells are recruited by each seasonal influenza vaccination.

With respect to this clonotype: What it binds is not known.

MiXCR, applied by TCRdb to the RT-PCR reads, yields one record per CDR3 protein. In the table there are about 700,000 distinct CDR3 sequences, 12% to 15% of which are singletons. The clonotype comes from a middle-aged man who received an inactivated influenza vaccine. Sequenced here: PBMCs from blood, sampled 14 days before vaccination. The genes are TRBV5-6 and TRBJ1-4; D perhaps matches TRBD1 (6 bases). This chain's CDR3 is CASSLEGETLREKLFF. The CDR3 DNA follows: TGTGCCAGCAGCTTGGAGGGGGAGACTCTTCGAGAAAAACTGTTTTTT.